This T cell receptor beta chain was documented in a study of blood T cell repertoires in COVID-19. Overall study context: COVID-19 samples collected from the United States, Italy and Spain covered acute and convalescent phases. In each case, the material was cDNA or gDNA derived from T cells, B-cell-depleted T cells, or PBMCs.

Recovered status applied to Cohort 3 donors who had two consecutive negative PCRs. It also applied to those with clearance or with symptom resolution. Authors' data handling: Estimation of nucleated cell counts relied on the amplification of reference gene primers. Assay used: immunoSEQ multiplex PCR; TCRdb lists only in-frame clones, some missing. The V and J calls and clone size were taken over from that table, and D and trimming were inferred from the DNA. The sample comprises 320,000 or so clones, 87% of which are singletons, and roughly 1% rests with the top ten. Sequenced material: PBMCs or T cells enriched from blood (not recorded which). This sequence originates from a woman aged 25 to 39 who had recovered from COVID-19.

CDR3 DNA: TGTGCCAGCAGCGGGGGACTAGCGGGGGGCCGACACACAGATACGCAGTATTTT. Its translation: CASSGGLAGGRHTDTQYF. The genes are TRBV3-1 (or the pseudogene TRBV3-2) and TRBJ2-3, with 15 bases fitting TRBD2. J was trimmed by 2 bases and V by 5 bases; bases with no gene match: 8. The length of the CDR3 is 18 residues. In germline, CDR1 is LGHDT, CDR2 YNNKEL (reference sequence).